These 4 T cell receptor beta chains came from one sample sequenced in a study of OX40 agonist ivuxolimab in advanced cancers. TCRdb's copy holds only in-frame clones and misses some; the assay was immunoSEQ multiplex PCR. This sample has tens of thousands of clones; 85% to 90% occur once, and the top ten carry approximately 0.94%. Sequences were derived from CD4+ or CD8+ T cells sorted from blood, sampled in a trial of the OX40 agonist ivuxolimab. The receptors derive from an adult with an advanced solid tumor such as melanoma, head and neck, liver or kidney cancer.

J is TRBJ2-2 and V is TRBV21-1; the D call TRBD2 from the table was never checked on the DNA. TRBV21-1 is a pseudogene. The CDR3 totals 14 residues. The CDR3 DNA reads as TGTGCCAGCACCACGAGCGGGAACACCGGGGAGCTGTTTTTT. This encodes CASTTSGNTGELFF.

V gene TRBV30 combines with J gene TRBJ1-2, with 7 bases matching TRBD1. Per germline, CDR1 GTSNPN and CDR2 SVGIG (reference sequence). This CDR3 spans 16 amino acids. V lost 2 bases and J lost 2; bases outside the gene matches: 11. In DNA form, the CDR3 reads TGTGCCTGGAGTAACAGGGGAGGAATCTTGAACTATGGCTACACCTTC. Translating it yields CAWSNRGGILNYGYTF.

As for this clone: This specimen includes other DNA sequences encoding the same CDR3. This chain uses TRBV9 with TRBJ1-3; D ambiguous. The CDR3 runs 14 residues. V lost 1 base and J 0 bases, leaving 5 bases between the germline ends. Looked up from germline, CDR1 is SGDLS and CDR2 is YYNGEE. The CDR3 DNA sequence: TGTGCCAGCAGCGTACAGAGCTCTGGAAACACCATATATTTT. It specifies CASSVQSSGNTIYF.

The chain uses TRBV28 and TRBJ2-3, with 7 positions matching TRBD2. The CDR3 spans 17 residues. The V and J ends lost 6 bases and 4 bases, in that order; junction bases with no gene match: 16. CDR1 is MDHEN, CDR2 SYDVKM, per germline. The CDR3 loop is CASSGSFGAGDADTQYF. For the CDR3, the DNA is TGTGCCAGCAGCGGTTCATTCGGGGCGGGGGACGCAGATACGCAGTATTTT. The variable domain in full, with the rest retrieved from reference TRBV28 and TRBJ2-3, is DVKVTQSSRYLVKRTGEKVFLECVQDMDHENMFWYRQDPGLGLRLIYFSYDVKMKEKGDIPEGYSVSREKKERFSLILESASTNQTSMYLCASSGSFGAGDADTQYFGPGTRLTVL.